This TCR beta chain was sequenced during a study of PD-1 blockade in classical Hodgkin lymphoma. Notes on the study in general: Complete responders possessed baseline diversity comparable to newly diagnosed patients.

Concerning this clone: Its antigen is unidentified. The same CDR3 is also encoded by other DNA sequences in this sample.

In germline, CDR1 is SEHNR, CDR2 FQNEAQ (reference sequence). The CDR3 consists of 14 residues. V was clipped by 5 bases and J by 1 base, with 11 bases between them. Sequencing was performed with immunoSEQ multiplex PCR; in TCRdb, only in-frame clones are kept and a portion is missing. Of more than 85,000 clones in the sample, 80% to 95% were seen once. All patients relapsed after autologous stem cell transplantation, and brentuximab vedotin exposure varied. The clonotype originates from a human donor with classical Hodgkin lymphoma. Here the sequenced sample was peripheral blood mononuclear cells (PBMCs), taken before the second cycle of nivolumab. The gene calls are TRBV7-9 and TRBJ1-2; no firm D call. CDR3 bases: TGTGCCAGCAGCCTAGAAGTCTTTAACTATGGCTACACCTTC. It yields the protein CASSLEVFNYGYTF.